A selection of T cell receptor beta chains follows, all from one sample in a study of T cells in Graves' hyperthyroidism and ophthalmopathy. One entry per CDR3 protein, called by TCRdb with MiXCR from the multiplex PCR reads. The sample includes about 360,000 distinct CDR3 sequences, about 12% of them seen just once. Sequencing input: blood. Receptor source: a young woman with Graves' hyperthyroidism. Each CDR3 is given with its conserved first and last residue. The D gene is left open where the match is weak. Expanded clones are given a class, and other clones once, few, many or no size at all.

d_call clone_size j_call v_call cdr3_aa cdr3_nt
TRBD1 many TRBJ1-6 TRBV20-1 CSAGRTGANSPLHF TGCAGTGCTGGACGGACAGGGGCGAATTCACCCCTCCACTTT
NA many TRBJ1-1 TRBV20-1 CSARPTSTPNTEAFF TGCAGTGCTAGACCGACATCTACCCCGAACACTGAAGCTTTCTTT
NA NA TRBJ1-1 TRBV12-3/TRBV12-4 CASSRTAIDTEAFF TGTGCCAGCAGTCGGACCGCGATCGACACTGAAGCTTTCTTT
NA many TRBJ2-1 TRBV6-8 CASSYTRRRGFEQFF TGTGCCAGCAGTTACACCCGGAGGAGGGGCTTTGAGCAGTTCTTC
NA many TRBJ2-7 TRBV20-1 CSARDEASPYEQYF TGCAGTGCTAGAGACGAGGCCAGCCCCTACGAGCAGTACTTC
NA NA TRBJ1-2 TRBV7-9 CASSRSPNYGYTF TGTGCCAGCAGCCGGTCCCCTAACTATGGCTACACCTTC
NA NA TRBJ2-7 TRBV10-3 CAITAGDREQYF TGTGCCATCACGGCCGGCGATAGGGAGCAGTACTTC
NA few TRBJ2-3 TRBV14 CASGSTDTQYF TGTGCCAGCGGAAGCACAGATACGCAGTATTTT
NA many TRBJ1-1 TRBV7-2 CASSNDRLKSAFF TGTGCCAGCAGCAACGACAGGCTAAAGTCTGCTTTCTTT
NA many TRBJ1-5 TRBV18 CASSPESNQPQHF TGTGCCAGCTCACCAGAGAGCAATCAGCCCCAGCATTTT
NA many TRBJ1-4 TRBV20-1 CSARDTTTTNEKLFF TGCAGTGCTAGAGACACAACTACAACTAATGAAAAACTGTTTTTT
NA many TRBJ1-1 TRBV30 CAWSVLKGNTEAFF TGTGCCTGGAGTGTACTAAAGGGAAACACTGAAGCTTTCTTT
NA few TRBJ2-1 TRBV18 CASSPKSASNEQFF TGTGCCAGCTCACCAAAAAGCGCTTCGAATGAGCAGTTCTTC
NA few TRBJ2-2 TRBV7-9 CASSSGEELFF TGTGCCAGCAGCTCTGGAGAGGAGCTGTTTTTT
NA NA TRBJ1-2 TRBV10-2 CASSESDRRNGYTF TGCGCCAGCAGTGAGTCAGACAGGCGGAATGGCTACACCTTC
TRBD1 many TRBJ1-5 TRBV6-1 CASRYQGDVGNQPQHF TGTGCCAGCAGGTATCAGGGGGACGTGGGCAATCAGCCCCAGCATTTT
NA NA TRBJ1-1 TRBV30 CAWSPWDGLTSRAFF TGTGCCTGGAGTCCTTGGGACGGGCTCACCTCTAGAGCTTTCTTT
NA NA TRBJ2-2 TRBV6-6 CASSYSVLTGELFF TGTGCCAGCAGTTACTCGGTGTTAACCGGGGAGCTGTTTTTT
NA NA TRBJ2-3 TRBV28 CASSSIGASGSTDTQYF TGTGCCAGCTCCTCTATAGGGGCCAGCGGTAGCACAGATACGCAGTATTTT
TRBD1 few TRBJ1-2 TRBV10-3 CAISERDRGLGYTF TGTGCCATCAGTGAAAGGGACAGGGGGCTTGGCTACACCTTC
NA many TRBJ1-1 TRBV20-1 CSATIRNTEAFF TGCAGTGCCACGATAAGGAACACTGAAGCTTTCTTT
TRBD1 many TRBJ1-1 TRBV9 CASSATGGNTEAFF TGTGCCAGCAGCGCGACAGGGGGCAACACTGAAGCTTTCTTT
TRBD1 many TRBJ2-7 TRBV7-2 CASSPDRVRNYEQYF TGTGCCAGCAGCCCAGACAGGGTGCGGAACTACGAGCAGTACTTC
NA NA TRBJ1-1 TRBV19 CASMSKGRNTEAFF TGTGCCAGTATGTCTAAGGGGAGGAACACTGAAGCTTTCTTT
NA many TRBJ1-1 TRBV6-2/TRBV6-3 CASSSTGPEAFF TGTGCCAGCAGTTCGACAGGTCCTGAAGCTTTCTTT
NA many TRBJ1-2 TRBV6-6 CASSYLTGYGYTF TGTGCCAGCAGTTACCTGACAGGCTATGGCTACACCTTC
TRBD2 many TRBJ2-2 TRBV5-1 CASSLGASGSWTGELFF TGCGCCAGCAGCTTGGGAGCTAGCGGGAGCTGGACCGGGGAGCTGTTTTTT
TRBD1 many TRBJ1-2 TRBV27 CASSFTMSAVKEPGQDGYTF TGTGCCAGCAGTTTTACAATGTCCGCCGTTAAAGAGCCGGGACAGGACGGCTACACCTTC
NA many TRBJ2-2 TRBV3-1 CASSQEGTGELFF TGTGCCAGCAGCCAAGAGGGCACCGGGGAGCTGTTTTTT
NA many TRBJ1-4 TRBV6-1 CASSDDRLNEKLFF TGTGCCAGCAGTGACGACAGGTTAAATGAAAAACTGTTTTTT
NA few TRBJ2-7 TRBV20-1 CSARDLTPGPTYEQYF TGCAGTGCTAGAGATCTTACCCCCGGGCCTACCTACGAGCAGTACTTC
NA many TRBJ1-6 TRBV7-9 CASSLESANSPLHF TGTGCCAGCAGCTTAGAGTCAGCCAATTCACCCCTCCACTTT
TRBD1 many TRBJ2-5 TRBV3-1 CASSHPGTVHETQYF TGTGCCAGCAGCCATCCCGGGACAGTGCATGAGACCCAGTACTTC
NA many TRBJ1-3 TRBV28 CASIGNGNTIYF TGTGCCAGCATAGGGAATGGAAACACCATATATTTT